The 32 T cell receptor beta chains below all came from one sample that was sequenced in a study of T cell responses to AZD1222 COVID-19 vaccine. The data were produced by immunoSEQ multiplex PCR, yet TCRdb's version contains in-frame clones alone and is incomplete. The table records 65,000 to 70,000 clones, 80% of them present only once. This specimen was peripheral blood, taken on day 0 of AZD1222 vaccination. Receptor source: an adult in good health.

The J gene is TRBJ2-2, the V gene TRBV9; possibly TRBD2 for D (5 bases). The CDR3 sequence is 14 residues long. Germline assignment: CDR1 SGDLS and CDR2 YYNGEE. Trimming took 5 bases from V and 4 from J, leaving 12 bases between them. CDR3 region: CASSRGLGTGELFF. The CDR3 coding sequence is TGTGCCAGCAGTCGTGGACTGGGCACCGGGGAGCTGTTTTTT.

This clone was detected only a few times. The chain recombines TRBV6-4 with TRBJ1-1; a weak D match, TRBD1 (5 bases). Looked up from germline, CDR1 is MRHNA and CDR2 is SNTAGT. The CDR3 extends over 13 amino acids. Trimming took off 4 bases at V and 2 bases at J, with 8 bases between the two ends. CDR3 sequence reads: CASSVRANTEAFF. The CDR3 DNA follows: TGTGCCAGCAGTGTCAGGGCAAACACTGAAGCTTTCTTT.

The chain uses TRBV5-4 and TRBJ1-1; D remains unclear. Trimming shortened V by 0 bases and J by 4 bases, and 7 bases separated the two germline ends. Germline assignment: CDR1 SGHNT and CDR2 YYREEE (reference sequence). This CDR3 region has 13 residues. The CDR3 spells CASSLGEVTEAFF. For the CDR3, the DNA is TGTGCCAGCAGCTTGGGGGAGGTCACTGAAGCTTTCTTT. The entire variable domain, with the rest obtained from reference TRBV5-4 and TRBJ1-1, is as follows: ETGVTQSPTHLIKTRGQQVTLRCSSQSGHNTVSWYQQALGQGPQFIFQYYREEENGRGNFPPRFSGLQFPNYSSELNVNALELDDSALYLCASSLGEVTEAFFGQGTRLTVV.

The V call is TRBV9, the J call TRBJ1-1; 10 bases map to TRBD1. V was clipped by 4 bases and J by 7 bases; unmatched bases: 7. The CDR3 extends over 14 amino acids. Looked up from germline, CDR1 is SGDLS and CDR2 is YYNGEE. The CDR3 loop is CASSPRQGAGEAFF. Here the CDR3 DNA reads TGTGCCAGCAGCCCCCGACAGGGGGCGGGTGAAGCTTTCTTT. Using reference TRBV9 and TRBJ1-1 for the parts outside the CDR3, the full variable domain is DSGVTQTPKHLITATGQRVTLRCSPRSGDLSVYWYQQSLDQGLQFLIQYYNGEERAKGNILERFSAQQFPDLHSELNLSSLELGDSALYFCASSPRQGAGEAFFGQGTRLTVV.

The gene calls are TRBV25-1 and TRBJ1-1; 9 bases fit TRBD1. The CDR3 covers 18 residues. Trimming at V came to 3 bases and at J to 2 bases, leaving 13 bases not matched to a gene. The germline V gene has CDR1 MGHDK and CDR2 SYGVNS. CDR3 sequence (DNA): TGTGCCAGCAGTGAGACTGGACAGGGGTTCATAAGAAACACTGAAGCTTTCTTT. The encoded protein is CASSETGQGFIRNTEAFF.

This clone has only a few counts. The DNA for the CDR3 is TGTGCCAGTAGAAGGACGGGTAGCACAGATACGCAGTATTTT. Translating gives CASRRTGSTDTQYF. The chain has TRBV19 and TRBJ2-3; D remains ambiguous. CDR1 LNHDA and CDR2 SQIVND come from the germline V gene (reference sequence). Trimming took 6 bases from V and 0 from J, leaving 10 bases between them. The CDR3 covers 14 residues. The variable domain in full, completed from reference TRBV19 and TRBJ2-3, reads DGGITQSPKYLFRKEGQNVTLSCEQNLNHDAMYWYRQDPGQGLRLIYYSQIVNDFQKGDIAEGYSVSREKKESFPLTVTSAQKNPTAFYLCASRRTGSTDTQYFGPGTRLTVL.

The V gene is TRBV15, the J gene TRBJ1-3; D uncertain. The CDR3 runs 12 residues. V was shortened by 6 bases and J by 7 bases, with 10 bases between the two germline ends. Per germline, CDR1 LNHNV and CDR2 YYDKDF (reference sequence). CDR3 residues: CATSLGRNTIYF. In DNA, the CDR3 is TGTGCCACCAGTTTGGGGAGGAACACCATATATTTT. Supplemented by reference TRBV15 and TRBJ1-3, the full variable domain reads DAMVIQNPRYQVTQFGKPVTLSCSQTLNHNVMYWYQQKSSQAPKLLFHYYDKDFNNEADTPDNFQSRRPNTSFCFLDIRSPGLGDTAMYLCATSLGRNTIYFGEGSWLTVV.

The J gene is TRBJ2-1, the V gene TRBV9; 7 bases fit TRBD1. V shed 4 bases and J 8 bases; nucleotides not matched to a gene: 15. The length of the CDR3 is 16 residues. Germline V gene lookup returns CDR1 SGDLS and CDR2 YYNGEE. The CDR3 region is CASSSSFSGGWDEQFF. The CDR3 DNA follows: TGTGCCAGCAGCTCCTCCTTCTCAGGGGGTTGGGATGAGCAGTTCTTC.

This chain joins TRBV4-3 and TRBJ1-6, with D hard to call. CDR3 length: 16 amino acids. Germline V CDR1 and CDR2: LGHNA, YSLEER. V lost 0 bases and J 0 bases, leaving 6 bases between the germline ends. CDR3 coding DNA: TGCGCCAGCAGCCAAGATGCGAGCTCCTATAATTCACCCCTCCACTTT. It specifies CASSQDASSYNSPLHF.

On this clone itself: A read error may account for a junction end that differs from germline. The V gene is TRBV6-5, the J gene TRBJ1-1, with D unresolved. Germline CDR1 reads MNHEY; CDR2 reads SVGAGI. The CDR3 is 13 residues long. In nucleotides, the CDR3 is TGTGCCAGCAGTAACTCGAGGACCACTGAAGCTTTCTTT. Protein sequence: CASSNSRTTEAFF.

This chain uses TRBV19 with TRBJ2-3; TRBD2 matches at 14 bases. Germline trimming cut 5 bases from V and 2 bases from J; bases unmatched to any gene: 9. Germline V gene data show CDR1 as LNHDA and CDR2 as SQIVND (reference sequence). The CDR3 extends over 18 amino acids. CDR3 sequence: CASSLIGLAGGATDTQYF. The CDR3 nucleotides read TGTGCCAGTAGTCTAATAGGACTAGCGGGGGGCGCCACAGATACGCAGTATTTT.

This clone came up a few times. The chain has TRBV2 and TRBJ1-2, with 9 bases matching TRBD1. From germline, CDR1 is SNHLY and CDR2 FYNNEI. The CDR3 is 13 amino acids. The V and J ends lost 6 bases and 6 bases, in that order; junction bases with no gene match: 5. Written as DNA, the CDR3 is TGTGCCAGCAGACGCGGACAGGGGAATGGCTACACCTTC. Its protein product is CASRRGQGNGYTF.

CDR3: CASSWQPADNEQFF. CDR3 in DNA: TGTGCCAGCAGCTGGCAACCGGCGGACAATGAGCAGTTCTTC. The V gene is TRBV7-2, the J gene TRBJ2-1, with unresolved D. This CDR3 region has 14 residues. Deletions cut 4 bases from V and 5 bases from J, with 12 bases between. Germline CDR1 reads SGHTA; CDR2 reads FQGNSA.

J is TRBJ1-2 and V is TRBV3-1 (or the pseudogene TRBV3-2); D is unclear. V dropped 0 bases and J dropped 7 bases, with 9 bases sitting between them. This CDR3 comprises 13 residues. Germline V CDR1 and CDR2: LGHDT, YNNKEL (reference sequence). This CDR3 reads CASSQDYSGGYTF. As DNA, the CDR3 is TGTGCCAGCAGCCAAGATTATTCCGGTGGCTACACCTTC.

The chain is built from TRBV10-1 and TRBJ2-7; D may be TRBD1 (6 bases). CDR3 length: 15 amino acids. Trimming pared 0 bases from V and 1 base from J, leaving 10 bases between. Germline CDR1 WNHNN, CDR2 SYGVQD (reference sequence). CDR3 DNA: TGCGCCAGCAGTGAGTCCACAGGGAGTTCCTACGAGCAGTACTTC. Protein: CASSESTGSSYEQYF.

The chain uses TRBV20-1 and TRBJ1-1, with a weak D call TRBD1 (6 bases). Germline-derived CDR1 and CDR2 are DFQATT and SNEGSKA (reference sequence). The V end was cut by 6 bases, the J end by 5 bases, with 13 bases between. The CDR3 runs 12 residues. CDR3 region: CSASPGVTEAFF. In nucleotides, the CDR3 is TGCAGTGCGAGTCCAGGGGTTACTGAAGCTTTCTTT.

The chain employs TRBV4-1 and TRBJ1-2, with TRBD1 as a possible D gene (5 bases). The CDR3 consists of 15 residues. The germline gives CDR1 MGHRA, CDR2 YSYEKL. Trimming removed 0 bases at V and 1 base at J, with 9 bases between. Here the CDR3 DNA reads TGCGCCAGCAGCCAAGATGTCAGGGTTAACTATGGCTACACCTTC. Its translation: CASSQDVRVNYGYTF.

This clone appeared a few times. The chain couples TRBV4-3 to TRBJ1-2, with TRBD1 as a possible D gene (6 bases). The CDR3 loop spans 16 amino acids. Trimming cost V 1 base and J 8 bases, with 20 bases left between them. CDR1 is LGHNA, CDR2 YSLEER, per germline. DNA for the CDR3: TGCGCCAGCAGCCAAGGATGGCGCCGACAGGCCCTCGGCTACACCTTC. Amino acid sequence: CASSQGWRRQALGYTF.

This chain's CDR3 is CASTLETGKGYTF. The CDR3 coding sequence is TGTGCCAGTACCCTGGAGACAGGGAAAGGCTACACCTTC. The genes are TRBV19 and TRBJ1-2; TRBD1 matches at 7 bases. The trim removed 7 bases at V and 8 bases at J, leaving 10 bases unmatched. The CDR3 contains 13 residues. Germline V gives CDR1 LNHDA, CDR2 SQIVND (reference sequence).

This clone is a singleton in its sample. This chain connects TRBV6-6 to TRBJ2-7; TRBD1 is a possible D gene (6 bases). Germline CDR1 and CDR2: MNHNY and SVGAGI (reference sequence). CDR3 length equals 13 residues. Trimming stripped 6 bases from V and 7 bases from J, with 16 bases between. CDR3 sequence (DNA): TGTGCCAGCAGACTAGGGGGTTCAGAAGAGCAGTACTTC. Protein product: CASRLGGSEEQYF.

The rearrangement joins TRBV30 to TRBJ2-3; D perhaps matches TRBD2 (5 bases). The CDR3 is 14 residues long. CDR1 is GTSNPN, CDR2 SVGIG, per germline (reference sequence). Trimming cost V 1 base and J 1 base, with 9 bases left between them. The DNA for the CDR3 is TGTGCCTGGAGTGATCGGCGGGGCACAGATACGCAGTATTTT. Its translation is CAWSDRRGTDTQYF. Based on the CDR3 plus reference TRBV30 and TRBJ2-3, the full variable domain is SQTIHQWPATLVQPVGSPLSLECTVEGTSNPNLYWYRQAAGRGLQLLFYSVGIGQISSEVPQNLSASRPQDRQFILSSKKLLLSDSGFYLCAWSDRRGTDTQYFGPGTRLTVL.

The CDR3: CASSQGSSYEQYF. The CDR3 DNA is TGTGCCAGCAGCCAAGGTAGCTCCTACGAGCAGTACTTC. The gene calls are TRBV6-5 and TRBJ2-7, with D unresolved. Trimming pared 6 bases from V and 0 bases from J, leaving 9 bases between. The CDR3 has 13 residues. CDR1 and CDR2 (germline): MNHEY, SVGAGI.

The chain links TRBV21-1 to TRBJ2-7; the D call TRBD2 from the table was never checked on the DNA. TRBV21-1 is termed a pseudogene. CDR3 length: 17 amino acids. The CDR3 DNA sequence: TGTGCCAGCAGCAACACTAGCGGGGGAGACTACTCCTACGAGCAGTACTTC. As protein: CASSNTSGGDYSYEQYF.

The chain uses TRBV19 and TRBJ2-5, with D perhaps TRBD1 or TRBD2 (5 bases each). The CDR3 is 14 residues long. Trimming took 0 bases from V and 3 from J, leaving 8 bases between them. Germline-derived CDR1 and CDR2 are LNHDA and SQIVND (reference sequence). The CDR3 spells CASSIDLGEETQYF. CDR3 nucleotides: TGTGCCAGTAGTATAGATTTGGGGGAAGAGACCCAGTACTTC.

This chain connects TRBV19 to TRBJ1-1, with a weak D call TRBD1 (5 bases). This CDR3 has 13 residues. V was clipped by 6 bases and J by 4 bases, with 12 bases between them. CDR1 is LNHDA and CDR2 is SQIVND in the germline V gene (reference sequence). DNA for the CDR3: TGTGCCAGTAGGGACACCCTGGGCACTGAAGCTTTCTTT. It is translated as CASRDTLGTEAFF.

The rearrangement joins TRBV27 to TRBJ1-6, with D possibly being TRBD1 (6 bases). The CDR3 totals 15 residues. V was clipped by 10 bases and J by 4 bases, with 17 bases between them. The germline CDR1 and CDR2 sequences are MNHEY and SMNVEV (reference sequence). CDR3 nucleotides: TGTGCCACCAAATTGGACCAGGGGTATAATTCACCCCTCCACTTT. Its translation is CATKLDQGYNSPLHF.

The chain carries TRBV12-2 and TRBJ1-3; TRBD1, the table's D call, lacks a check against the DNA. TRBV12-2 corresponds to a pseudogene. The CDR3 length is 17 residues. CDR3 loop: CASRLGKGGIIGNTIYF. CDR3 in DNA: TGTGCAAGTCGCTTAGGCAAAGGGGGCATAATTGGAAACACCATATATTTT.

The chain carries TRBV30 and TRBJ1-4, with D possibly being TRBD1 (5 bases). CDR3 size: 14 residues. V dropped 4 bases and J dropped 10 bases, with 19 bases sitting between them. Germline loops: CDR1 GTSNPN, CDR2 SVGIG (reference sequence). The CDR3 nucleotides are TGTGCCTGGAACACAATTGGGGCTTATGGAAAACTGTTTTTT. As protein: CAWNTIGAYGKLFF. The variable domain in full, completed from reference TRBV30 and TRBJ1-4, reads SQTIHQWPATLVQPVGSPLSLECTVEGTSNPNLYWYRQAAGRGLQLLFYSVGIGQISSEVPQNLSASRPQDRQFILSSKKLLLSDSGFYLCAWNTIGAYGKLFFGSGTQLSVL.

The J gene is TRBJ1-6, the V gene TRBV28; D is perhaps TRBD1 (6 bases). V gave up 4 bases and J gave up 18 bases, with 16 bases separating them. The CDR3 is 12 residues long. Germline lookup yields CDR1 MDHEN and CDR2 SYDVKM. This CDR3 reads CASSWEDSTPHF. CDR3 nucleotide sequence: TGTGCCAGCAGTTGGGAGGACAGTACCCCCCACTTT.

The rearrangement links TRBV4-3 to TRBJ1-1; no clear D gene. The CDR3 is 14 residues long. The V gene lost 0 bases and the J gene lost 1 base, with 6 bases spanning the gap. The V gene's germline CDR1 is LGHNA and CDR2 YSLEER. The CDR3 loop is CASSQDPENTEAFF. CDR3 nucleotides: TGCGCCAGCAGCCAAGATCCCGAGAACACTGAAGCTTTCTTT.

The chain recombines TRBV5-6 with TRBJ2-3; 8 bases align to TRBD1. V was pared by 4 bases and J by 0 bases, with 7 bases of the junction left unmatched. Germline V CDR1 and CDR2: SGHDT, YYEEEE. The CDR3 loop spans 16 amino acids. In DNA, the CDR3 is TGTGCCAGCAGCAGAGGACAGGGTATGAGCACAGATACGCAGTATTTT. Its protein is CASSRGQGMSTDTQYF. Full variable domain (outside the CDR3, taken from reference TRBV5-6 and TRBJ2-3): DAGVTQSPTHLIKTRGQQVTLRCSPKSGHDTVSWYQQALGQGPQFIFQYYEEEERQRGNFPDRFSGHQFPNYSSELNVNALLLGDSALYLCASSRGQGMSTDTQYFGPGTRLTVL.

The chain employs TRBV5-8 and TRBJ1-3, with D perhaps TRBD1 (5 bases). The CDR3 runs 14 residues. Deletions cut 4 bases from V and 8 bases from J, with 16 bases between. Germline V gives CDR1 SGHTS, CDR2 YDEGEE. The CDR3 DNA sequence: TGTGCCAGCAGCCCGGGGCGGAGTCTTGACACCATATATTTT. This encodes CASSPGRSLDTIYF.